The rows below give T cell receptor beta chains drawn from one sample of a study of cytomegalovirus exposure and HLA in healthy donors. TCRdb's table, derived via immunoSEQ multiplex PCR, lists solely in-frame clones and lacks some. The sample carries roughly 220,000 clones, roughly 75% recorded once. Sequencing was carried out using PBMCs. These receptors all come from a woman in her 30s in good health and CMV-seronegative. Both conserved end residues are part of each CDR3. The order of the fields is V gene, D gene, J gene, clone size, CDR3 protein, CDR3 DNA. D genes are given only for firm matches. Part of the rows lack a size; the others show once, few, many or a class for expanded clones.

v_call: TRBV6-5
d_call: NA
j_call: TRBJ2-1
clone_size: few
cdr3_aa: CASSRPRNEQFF
cdr3_nt: TGTGCCAGCAGCCGCCCTAGAAATGAGCAGTTCTTC

v_call: TRBV11-2
d_call: NA
j_call: TRBJ1-2
clone_size: NA
cdr3_aa: CASSLDRGSGYTF
cdr3_nt: TGTGCCAGCAGCTTAGATCGAGGGAGCGGCTACACCTTC

v_call: TRBV6-6
d_call: NA
j_call: TRBJ2-1
clone_size: few
cdr3_aa: CASRGPLYNEQFF
cdr3_nt: TGTGCCAGCAGGGGCCCCCTCTACAATGAGCAGTTCTTC

v_call: TRBV7-9
d_call: TRBD1
j_call: TRBJ1-2
clone_size: NA
cdr3_aa: CASSPPPNGQVHENYGYTF
cdr3_nt: TGTGCCAGCAGTCCCCCCCCGAATGGACAGGTCCACGAAAACTATGGCTACACCTTC

v_call: TRBV7-9
d_call: TRBD2
j_call: TRBJ2-2
clone_size: once
cdr3_aa: CASSPQPGGRSGELFF
cdr3_nt: TGTGCCAGCAGCCCCCAGCCGGGCGGGAGGTCCGGGGAGCTGTTTTTT

v_call: TRBV11-2
d_call: NA
j_call: TRBJ2-7
clone_size: NA
cdr3_aa: CASSLGTNYEQYF
cdr3_nt: TGTGCCAGCAGCTTAGGAACAAACTACGAGCAGTACTTC

v_call: TRBV6-4
d_call: TRBD1
j_call: TRBJ2-3
clone_size: NA
cdr3_aa: CASSDGQGADTQYF
cdr3_nt: TGTGCCAGCAGTGACGGACAGGGGGCAGATACGCAGTATTTT

v_call: TRBV5-1
d_call: TRBD1
j_call: TRBJ2-5
clone_size: NA
cdr3_aa: CASSRWTGTLQETQYF
cdr3_nt: TGCGCCAGCAGCAGATGGACAGGCACACTCCAAGAGACCCAGTACTTC

v_call: TRBV6-5
d_call: NA
j_call: TRBJ1-1
clone_size: NA
cdr3_aa: CASSYSLSLNTEAFF
cdr3_nt: TGTGCCAGCAGTTACTCGCTCAGTTTGAACACTGAAGCTTTCTTT

v_call: TRBV9
d_call: NA
j_call: TRBJ1-1
clone_size: NA
cdr3_aa: CASSPGPGHSNTEAFF
cdr3_nt: TGTGCCAGCAGCCCGGGGCCGGGACACTCGAACACTGAAGCTTTCTTT